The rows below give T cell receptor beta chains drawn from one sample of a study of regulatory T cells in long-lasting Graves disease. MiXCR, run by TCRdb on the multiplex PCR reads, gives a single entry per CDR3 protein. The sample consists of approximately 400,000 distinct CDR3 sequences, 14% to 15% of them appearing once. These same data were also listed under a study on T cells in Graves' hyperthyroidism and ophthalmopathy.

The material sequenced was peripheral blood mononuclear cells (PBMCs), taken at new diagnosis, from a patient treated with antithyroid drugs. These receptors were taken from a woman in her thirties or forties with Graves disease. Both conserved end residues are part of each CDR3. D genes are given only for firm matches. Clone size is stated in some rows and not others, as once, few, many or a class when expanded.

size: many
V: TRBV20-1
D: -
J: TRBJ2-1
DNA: TGCAGTGCTAGAGTAGGGCGTAGGAGCTCCTACAATGAGCAGTTCTTC
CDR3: CSARVGRRSSYNEQFF

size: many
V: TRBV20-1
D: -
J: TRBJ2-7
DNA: TGCAGTGCTAGAGTCCCCAGGGTCGGTAGCGAGCAGTACTTC
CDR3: CSARVPRVGSEQYF

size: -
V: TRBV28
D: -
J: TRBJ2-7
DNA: TGTGCCAGCAGTGGAGGTTGGGAGCAGTACTTC
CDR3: CASSGGWEQYF

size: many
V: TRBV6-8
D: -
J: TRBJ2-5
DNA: TGTGCCAGCAGCCTACAAGGGGCCCCAATAGAGACCCAGTACTTC
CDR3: CASSLQGAPIETQYF

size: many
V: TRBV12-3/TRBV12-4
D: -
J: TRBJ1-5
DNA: TGTGCCAGCAGTCAACCCGGCCAGCTAGCGCAGCATTTT
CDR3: CASSQPGQLAQHF

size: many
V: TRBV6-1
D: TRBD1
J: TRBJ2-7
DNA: TGTGCCAGCAGTGAGTCAGTCAGGGGGTCCTCCTACGAGCAGTACTTC
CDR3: CASSESVRGSSYEQYF

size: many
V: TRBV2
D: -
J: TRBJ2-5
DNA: TGTGCCAGCAGTGACGACACCCAAGAGACCCAGTACTTC
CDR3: CASSDDTQETQYF

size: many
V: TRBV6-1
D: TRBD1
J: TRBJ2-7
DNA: TGTGCCAGCACCGACAGGCTGATTCCGGGACAGGGGATCTCCTACGAGCAGTACTTC
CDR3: CASTDRLIPGQGISYEQYF

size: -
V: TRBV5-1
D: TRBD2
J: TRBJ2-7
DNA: TGCGCCAGCAGCTTTCATAGCGGGACCTCCTACGAGCAGTACTTC
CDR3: CASSFHSGTSYEQYF

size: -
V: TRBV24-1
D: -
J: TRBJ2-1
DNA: TGTGCCACCAGTGATTCGACGTGGAATGAGCAGTTCTTC
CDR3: CATSDSTWNEQFF

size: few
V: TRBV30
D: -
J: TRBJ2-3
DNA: TGTGCCTGGGCTGCGGGGGCTGGCGTAAGGCTTCTCACAGATACGCAGTATTTT
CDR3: CAWAAGAGVRLLTDTQYF

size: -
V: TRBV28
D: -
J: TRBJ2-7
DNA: TGTGCCAGCAGTTCCCTGTCCAGGGTCGACTACGAGCAGTACTTC
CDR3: CASSSLSRVDYEQYF

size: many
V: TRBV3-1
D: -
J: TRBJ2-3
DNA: TGTGCCAGCAGCCAAGATCTAAATACGCAGTATTTT
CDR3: CASSQDLNTQYF

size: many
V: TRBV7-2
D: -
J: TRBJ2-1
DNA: TGTGCCAGCAGCTTAGATCCGGGAGTATACAATGAGCAGTTCTTC
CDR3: CASSLDPGVYNEQFF

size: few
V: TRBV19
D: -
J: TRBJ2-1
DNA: TGTGCCAGTAGGGTGTCCTTCAGCTCCTACAATGAGCAGTTCTTC
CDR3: CASRVSFSSYNEQFF

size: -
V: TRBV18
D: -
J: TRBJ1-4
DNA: TGTGCCAGCTCACCACAGAGGGCCGGAAAACTGTTTTTT
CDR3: CASSPQRAGKLFF

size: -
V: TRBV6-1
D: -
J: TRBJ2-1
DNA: TGTGCCAGCAGTGGTGGTGTTAGCTCCTACAATGAGCAGTTCTTC
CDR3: CASSGGVSSYNEQFF

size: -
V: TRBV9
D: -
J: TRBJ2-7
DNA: TGTGCCAGCAGCGTAGGGGGCCAGGAATTCTACGAGCAGTACTTC
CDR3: CASSVGGQEFYEQYF

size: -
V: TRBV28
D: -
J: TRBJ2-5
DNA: TGTGCCAGCAGTGACGGGGCCAGCGACTCGGTGGAGACCCAGTACTTC
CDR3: CASSDGASDSVETQYF

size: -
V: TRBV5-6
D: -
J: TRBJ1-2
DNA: TGTGCCAGCAGCCAAACCAACTATGGCTACACCTTC
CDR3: CASSQTNYGYTF

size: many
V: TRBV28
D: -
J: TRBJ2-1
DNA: TGTGCCAGCAGTTTAAAGGCTAATGAGCAGTTCTTC
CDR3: CASSLKANEQFF

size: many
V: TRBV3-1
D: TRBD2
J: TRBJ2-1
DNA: TGTGCCAGCAGCCAAGCGGATTTGACTAGCGGGAGTTTCGAGCAGTTCTTC
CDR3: CASSQADLTSGSFEQFF

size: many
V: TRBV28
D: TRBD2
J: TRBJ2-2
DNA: TGTGCCAGCAGTTCAATCTCAGCTATTGCGGGACTAGCGGGAGTAGACGGGGAGCTGTTTTTT
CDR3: CASSSISAIAGLAGVDGELFF